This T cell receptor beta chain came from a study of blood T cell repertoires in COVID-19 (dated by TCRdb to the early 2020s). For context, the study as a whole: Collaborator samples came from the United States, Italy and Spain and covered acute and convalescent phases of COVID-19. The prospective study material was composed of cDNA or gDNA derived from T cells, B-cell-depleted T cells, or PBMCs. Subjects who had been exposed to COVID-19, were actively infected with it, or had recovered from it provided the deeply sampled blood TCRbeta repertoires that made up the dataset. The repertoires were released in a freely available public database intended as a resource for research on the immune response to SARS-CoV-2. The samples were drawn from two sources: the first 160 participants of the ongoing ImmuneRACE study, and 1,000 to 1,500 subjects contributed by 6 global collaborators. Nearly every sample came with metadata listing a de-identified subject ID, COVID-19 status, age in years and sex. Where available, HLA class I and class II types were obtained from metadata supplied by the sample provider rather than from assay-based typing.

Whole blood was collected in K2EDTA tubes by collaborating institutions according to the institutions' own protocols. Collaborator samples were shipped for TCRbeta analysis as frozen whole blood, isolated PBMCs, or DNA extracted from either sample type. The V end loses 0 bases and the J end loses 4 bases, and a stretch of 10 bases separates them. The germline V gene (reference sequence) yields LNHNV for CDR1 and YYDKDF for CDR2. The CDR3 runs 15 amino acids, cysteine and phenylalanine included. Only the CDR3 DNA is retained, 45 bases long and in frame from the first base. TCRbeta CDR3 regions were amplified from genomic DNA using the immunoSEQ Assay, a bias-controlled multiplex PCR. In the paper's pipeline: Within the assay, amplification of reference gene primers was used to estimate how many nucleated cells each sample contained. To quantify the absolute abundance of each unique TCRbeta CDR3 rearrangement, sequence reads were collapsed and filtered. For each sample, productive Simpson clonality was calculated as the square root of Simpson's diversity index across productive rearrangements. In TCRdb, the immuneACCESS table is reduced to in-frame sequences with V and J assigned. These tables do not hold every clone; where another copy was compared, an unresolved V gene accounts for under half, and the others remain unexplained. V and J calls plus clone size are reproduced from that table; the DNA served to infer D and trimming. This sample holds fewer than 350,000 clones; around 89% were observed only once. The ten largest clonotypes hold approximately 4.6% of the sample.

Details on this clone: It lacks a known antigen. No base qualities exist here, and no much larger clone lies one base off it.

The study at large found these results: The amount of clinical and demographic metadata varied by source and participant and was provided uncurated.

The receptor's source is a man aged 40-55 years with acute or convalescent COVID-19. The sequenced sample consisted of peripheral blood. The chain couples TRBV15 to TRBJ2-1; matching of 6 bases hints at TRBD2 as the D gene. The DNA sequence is TGTGCCACCAGCAGAGATCCGGGGGAGTACAATGAGCAGTTCTTC. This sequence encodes CATSRDPGEYNEQFF.